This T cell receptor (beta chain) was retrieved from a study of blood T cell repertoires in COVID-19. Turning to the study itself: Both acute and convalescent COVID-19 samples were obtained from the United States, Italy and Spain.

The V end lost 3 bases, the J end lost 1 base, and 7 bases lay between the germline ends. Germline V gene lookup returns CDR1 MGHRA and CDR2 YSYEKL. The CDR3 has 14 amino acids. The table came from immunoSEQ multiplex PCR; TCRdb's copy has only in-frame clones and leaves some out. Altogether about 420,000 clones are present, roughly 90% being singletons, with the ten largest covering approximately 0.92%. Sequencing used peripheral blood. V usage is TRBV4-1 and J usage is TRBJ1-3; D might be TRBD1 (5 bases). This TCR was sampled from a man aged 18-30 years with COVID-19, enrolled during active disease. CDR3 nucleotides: TGCGCCAGCAGCCACCCAGGGTCTGGAAACACCATATATTTT. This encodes CASSHPGSGNTIYF.